This T cell receptor beta chain was recovered during a study of T cell repertoires in cytomegalovirus infection. Study in general: Recently identified HLA-C-restricted CMV epitopes were among the peptides used. TCR beta signatures that were public indicated CMV infection and matching HLA type. Study-level results: Dominant in the ex vivo response were TCR beta clonotypes restricted by HLA-C and specific for CMV.

Regarding this clonotype: Its antigen is as yet unknown.

TCRdb reanalysed the reads using MiXCR and keeps one entry per CDR3 protein. Of under 850,000 distinct CDR3 sequences listed, approximately 33% are singletons. Trimming took 4 bases from V and 0 from J, leaving 13 bases between them. The CDR3 length is 16 residues. Germline V lookup: CDR1 MGHRA, CDR2 YSYEKL. The rearrangement joins TRBV4-1 to TRBJ1-3; D not certain. This TCR derives from a human donor in good health (CMV status not recorded). Some clones in this sample may be carry-over from other donors' samples. Sequences were derived from cultured PBMCs, sampled from culture after CMV antigen stimulation. The CDR3 sequence: CASSPRMDLSGNTIYF. The CDR3, as DNA: TGCGCCAGCAGCCCAAGAATGGATCTCTCTGGAAACACCATATATTTT.